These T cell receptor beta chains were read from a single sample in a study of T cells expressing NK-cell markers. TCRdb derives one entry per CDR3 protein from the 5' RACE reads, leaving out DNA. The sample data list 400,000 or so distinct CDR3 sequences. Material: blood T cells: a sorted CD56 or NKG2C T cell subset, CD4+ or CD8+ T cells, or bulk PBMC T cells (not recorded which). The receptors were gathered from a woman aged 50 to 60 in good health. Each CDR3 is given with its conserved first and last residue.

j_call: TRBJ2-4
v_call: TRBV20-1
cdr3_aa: CSAGTSRGHIQYF

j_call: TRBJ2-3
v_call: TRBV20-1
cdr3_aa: CSARDNPGGTDTQYF

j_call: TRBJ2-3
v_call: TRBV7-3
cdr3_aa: CASSFEVGDTQYF

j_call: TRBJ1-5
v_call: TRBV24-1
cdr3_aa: CATGTRDHQPQHF

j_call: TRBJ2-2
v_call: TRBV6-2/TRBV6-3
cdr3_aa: CASSTPRTGGRPRNTGELFF

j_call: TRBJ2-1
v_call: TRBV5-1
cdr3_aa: CASSLVLPNEQFF

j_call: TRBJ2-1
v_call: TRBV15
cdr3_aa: CATRDPLGLLRYNEQFF

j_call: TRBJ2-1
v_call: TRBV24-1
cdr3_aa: CATSDLPPTAHNEQFF

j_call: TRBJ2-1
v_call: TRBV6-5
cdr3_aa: CASSYSRGRNEQFF

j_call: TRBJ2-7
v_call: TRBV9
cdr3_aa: CASSPSQDSSYEQYF

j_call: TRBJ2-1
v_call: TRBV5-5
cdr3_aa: CASSTESSRNSYNEQFF

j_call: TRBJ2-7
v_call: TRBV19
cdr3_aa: CATMAPSYEQYF